This T cell receptor beta chain emerged from a study of blood T cell repertoires in COVID-19. As for the study in general: Some COVID-19 samples were acute and others convalescent; all came from the United States, Italy and Spain. Sources were T cells, B-cell-depleted T cells, or PBMCs; the material itself was cDNA or gDNA.

Germline CDR1 and CDR2: SGHVS and FQNEAQ. This CDR3 has 16 residues. The V and J ends lost 4 bases and 3 bases, in that order; junction bases with no gene match: 8. This table comes from immunoSEQ multiplex PCR, and its TCRdb copy is limited to in-frame clones, with some not included. This sample carries roughly 500,000 clones, roughly 87% of them seen once, and the ten largest clones take around 0.9%. Patients from Seattle were sampled longitudinally, starting during active infection. Sample: peripheral blood. The chain couples TRBV7-8 to TRBJ2-2; TRBD2 matches 7 bases. The TCR sequence derives from a man aged 18-30 years with COVID-19, enrolled during active disease. The CDR3 DNA follows: TGTGCCAGCAGCTCACGGACTAGGTTTGACACCGGGGAGCTGTTTTTT. Translation gives CASSSRTRFDTGELFF.